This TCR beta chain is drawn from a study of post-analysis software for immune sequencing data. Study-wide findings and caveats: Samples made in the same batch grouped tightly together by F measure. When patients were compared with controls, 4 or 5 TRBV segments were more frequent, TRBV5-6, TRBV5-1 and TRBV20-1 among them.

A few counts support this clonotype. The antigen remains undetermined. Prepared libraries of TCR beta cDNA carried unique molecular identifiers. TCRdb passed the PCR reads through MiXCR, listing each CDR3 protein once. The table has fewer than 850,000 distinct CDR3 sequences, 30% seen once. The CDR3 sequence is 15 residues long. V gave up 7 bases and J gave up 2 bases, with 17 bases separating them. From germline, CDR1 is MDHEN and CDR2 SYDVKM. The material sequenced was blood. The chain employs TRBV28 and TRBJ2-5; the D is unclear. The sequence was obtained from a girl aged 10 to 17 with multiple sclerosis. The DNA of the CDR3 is TGTGCCAGCACCGACGCCTACCCGCAACAAGAGACCCAGTACTTC. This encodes CASTDAYPQQETQYF.